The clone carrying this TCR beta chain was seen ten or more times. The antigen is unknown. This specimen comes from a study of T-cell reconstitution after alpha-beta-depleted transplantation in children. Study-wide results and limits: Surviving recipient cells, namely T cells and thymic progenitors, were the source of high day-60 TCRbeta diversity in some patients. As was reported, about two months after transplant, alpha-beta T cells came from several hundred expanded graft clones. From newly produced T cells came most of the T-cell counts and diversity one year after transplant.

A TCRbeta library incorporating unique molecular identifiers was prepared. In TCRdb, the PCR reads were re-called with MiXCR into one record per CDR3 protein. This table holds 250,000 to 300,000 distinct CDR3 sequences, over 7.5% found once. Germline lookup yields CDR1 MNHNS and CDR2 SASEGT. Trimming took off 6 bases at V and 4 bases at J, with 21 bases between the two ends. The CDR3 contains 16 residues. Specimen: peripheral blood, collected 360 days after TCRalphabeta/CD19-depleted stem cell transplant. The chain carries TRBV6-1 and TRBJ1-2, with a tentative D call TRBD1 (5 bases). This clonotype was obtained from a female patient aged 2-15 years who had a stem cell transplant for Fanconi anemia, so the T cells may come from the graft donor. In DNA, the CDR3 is TGTGCCAGCAGCATTTACCCGACAGCGAACCTCTATGGCTACACCTTC. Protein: CASSIYPTANLYGYTF.